Each of the 17 T cell receptor beta chains below was sequenced from the same sample in a study of T cells expressing NK-cell markers. TCRdb reprocessed the 5' RACE reads and reports one entry per CDR3 protein, with no DNA. This sample's table reports 120,000 to 150,000 distinct CDR3 sequences. Source material: blood T cells: a sorted CD56 or NKG2C T cell subset, CD4+ or CD8+ T cells, or bulk PBMC T cells (not recorded which). The receptors derive from a man aged 18-30 years in good health.

This chain's CDR3 is CASSYGTSGRTQETQYF. The chain links TRBV6-5 to TRBJ2-5; the D call of TRBD2 rests on TCRdb alone, since no DNA is present to check it. This CDR3 comprises 17 residues. The germline gives CDR1 MNHEY, CDR2 SVGAGI.

This chain's CDR3 is CASSTRMGETQYF. The chain combines TRBV19 with TRBJ2-5. This CDR3 has 13 residues. Germline CDR1 and CDR2: LNHDA and SQIVND (reference sequence).

The V gene is TRBV3-1, the J gene TRBJ2-3; lacking DNA, the TRBD1 call made by TCRdb goes unchecked. Germline CDR1 LGHDT, CDR2 YNNKEL (reference sequence). CDR3 length equals 16 residues. Here the CDR3 reads CASSPLLGGLGDTQYF.

This chain uses TRBV11-1 with TRBJ2-5; TCRdb's D call, TRBD1, is unchecked because there is no DNA. Germline V gene lookup returns CDR1 SGHAT and CDR2 FQDESV (reference sequence). The CDR3 is 18 amino acids. This chain's CDR3 is CASSLRTGREYGSETQYF.

This chain uses TRBV9 with TRBJ2-7; no DNA is available, so the TRBD2 call from TCRdb remains unchecked. CDR3 length: 12 residues. From germline, CDR1 is SGDLS and CDR2 YYNGEE. The chain's CDR3 is CASNRGEDEQYF.

The chain links TRBV3-1 to TRBJ2-3. This CDR3 contains 14 residues. Germline loops: CDR1 LGHDT, CDR2 YNNKEL (reference sequence). The CDR3 sequence is CASSQEQLTDTQYF.

This chain joins TRBV28 and TRBJ1-1; TCRdb designates TRBD1, a call that cannot be tested without DNA. This CDR3 is 14 amino acids long. Germline V gene sequence: CDR1 MDHEN, CDR2 SYDVKM. This chain's CDR3 is CASSLRTGGTEAFF.

This chain connects TRBV6-5 to TRBJ1-5. The germline V gene encodes CDR1 MNHEY and CDR2 SVGAGI. This CDR3 has 13 amino acids. The CDR3 loop reads CASSSGSNQPQHF.

The genes are TRBV6-1 and TRBJ2-1; TCRdb returns TRBD1, unconfirmable since there is no DNA. CDR3 size: 15 residues. Per the germline V gene, CDR1 is MNHNS and CDR2 is SASEGT. The CDR3 sequence is CASSELGAGENEQFF.

The chain couples TRBV29-1 to TRBJ1-2. Germline V gives CDR1 SQVTM, CDR2 ANQGSEA. The CDR3 covers 12 residues. CDR3 protein: CSVDTGVYGYTF.

This chain uses TRBV19 with TRBJ2-2. The germline V gene has CDR1 LNHDA and CDR2 SQIVND (reference sequence). This CDR3 has 13 amino acids. The CDR3 sequence: CASSIARTGELFF.

The chain joins TRBV6-4 to TRBJ2-5. The germline V gene encodes CDR1 MRHNA and CDR2 SNTAGT. This CDR3 is built from 13 residues. The CDR3 protein is CASSDGDMETQYF.

The chain employs TRBV4-2 and TRBJ2-2; TCRdb gives TRBD1 as the D gene, but with no DNA this cannot be confirmed. CDR1 LGHNA and CDR2 YNFKEQ come from the germline V gene. The CDR3 loop spans 18 amino acids. CDR3 region: CASSQGVLMDKNTGELFF.

The chain employs TRBV11-2 and TRBJ2-7; TCRdb selects TRBD2, and the lack of DNA leaves this call unchecked. This CDR3 comprises 18 residues. Germline assignment: CDR1 SGHAT and CDR2 FQNNGV. The CDR3 loop reads CASSLVPVGASGFYEQYF.

CDR3 in amino acids: CASSLRTPGLATPNEQFF. The chain employs TRBV13 and TRBJ2-1; lacking DNA, the TRBD2 call made by TCRdb goes unchecked. CDR1 and CDR2 from the germline V gene are PRHDT and FYEKMQ (reference sequence). This CDR3 spans 18 amino acids. The whole variable domain, remainder taken from reference TRBV13 and TRBJ2-1, is AAGVIQSPRHLIKEKRETATLKCYPIPRHDTVYWYQQGPGQDPQFLISFYEKMQSDKGSIPDRFSAQQFSDYHSELNMSSLELGDSALYFCASSLRTPGLATPNEQFFGPGTRLTVL.

The chain carries TRBV27 and TRBJ2-7; the D call of TRBD2 rests on TCRdb alone, since no DNA is present to check it. The CDR3 extends over 13 amino acids. CDR1 is MNHEY, CDR2 SMNVEV, per germline (reference sequence). This CDR3 is CASTAGGPYEQYF.

J is TRBJ1-1 and V is TRBV23-1; the D call of TRBD1 rests on TCRdb alone, since no DNA is present to check it. TRBV23-1 is an ORF, and what it does is uncertain. This CDR3 has 16 residues. CDR3 sequence: CACPGTLCYMNTEAFF.